Sequencing of this T cell receptor (beta chain) was carried out in a study of blood T cell repertoires in COVID-19 (dated by TCRdb to about 2020). With regard to the full study: Collaborator samples came from the United States, Italy and Spain and covered acute and convalescent phases of COVID-19. The prospective study material was composed of cDNA or gDNA derived from T cells, B-cell-depleted T cells, or PBMCs. The dataset comprised deeply sampled blood TCRbeta repertoires from subjects exposed to, actively infected with, or recovered from COVID-19. The repertoires were released in a freely available public database intended as a resource for research on the immune response to SARS-CoV-2. Samples came from the ongoing ImmuneRACE study (first 160 participants) plus 1,254 subjects from 6 global collaborators. Nearly every sample came with metadata listing a de-identified subject ID, COVID-19 status, age in years and sex. Where available, HLA class I and class II types were taken from metadata supplied by the sample provider and were not determined by assay-based typing.

The CDR3 goes from the cysteine to the phenylalanine over 11 residues. CDR3 DNA is the only sequence kept; it has 33 bases, read in frame from the first base. Sequences MNHEY (CDR1) and SVGAGI (CDR2) are obtained from the germline V gene. V loses 11 bases, J loses 7 bases, and the germline ends lie 15 bases apart. TCRbeta CDR3 regions were amplified from genomic DNA by means of the immunoSEQ Assay, a bias-controlled multiplex PCR. Regarding the original processing steps: Nucleated cell counts per sample were estimated from amplification of reference gene primers within the assay. To quantify the absolute abundance of each unique TCRbeta CDR3 rearrangement, sequence reads were collapsed and filtered. For each sample, productive Simpson clonality was calculated by taking the square root of Simpson's diversity index across productive rearrangements. TCRdb took this table from immuneACCESS and kept in-frame rearrangements with V and J called. Such tables lack part of the clones; where checked against another copy, unresolved V genes explain under half of the gap, and the rest is unexplained. That table supplies the V and J calls and clone size; D and trimming were determined from the DNA. The sample records around 100,000 clones, approximately 87% of which are singletons. The ten largest clones represent nearly 20% of the sample.

Worth noting for this clone: Its antigen target is currently unknown. No much larger clonotype is one base removed from it; base qualities were not supplied.

The collaborating institutions used their own protocols to collect whole blood in K2EDTA tubes. For TCRbeta analysis, collaborators shipped samples in one of three forms: frozen whole blood, isolated PBMCs, or DNA extracted from either of those sample types. What the research found in general, with its limitations: The amount of clinical and demographic metadata varied by source and participant and was provided uncurated.

The chain was built from TRBV6-5 and TRBJ2-7; the D segment cannot be called with confidence. The specimen sequenced was peripheral blood. The receptor's source is a human donor in a cohort sampled during active COVID-19. The nucleotide sequence is given as TGTGCCGTAAGGTCCCTCAGGGAGCAGTACTTC. The encoded protein is CAVRSLREQYF.